The 27 T cell receptor beta chains listed next were all sequenced from one sample in a study of blood T cell repertoires in COVID-19. TCRdb keeps only in-frame clones here, not all; method: immunoSEQ multiplex PCR. The sample includes over 65,000 clones, 82% of them seen just once. Source material: peripheral blood. These receptors came from an older man with active COVID-19.

The gene calls are TRBV19 and TRBJ1-6, with TRBD1 identical over 8 bases. This CDR3 region has 15 residues. Per the germline V gene, CDR1 is LNHDA and CDR2 is SQIVND (reference sequence). After removal of 5 bases from V and 8 bases from J, the junction contained 8 bases not matched to a gene. In nucleotides, the CDR3 is TGTGCCAGTAGTTCCCGGACAGGGCAGGATTCACCCCTCCACTTT. This sequence encodes CASSSRTGQDSPLHF. The complete variable domain, with remaining parts taken from reference TRBV19 and TRBJ1-6, reads DGGITQSPKYLFRKEGQNVTLSCEQNLNHDAMYWYRQDPGQGLRLIYYSQIVNDFQKGDIAEGYSVSREKKESFPLTVTSAQKNPTAFYLCASSSRTGQDSPLHFGNGTRLTVT.

V usage is TRBV2 and J usage is TRBJ2-1; D might be TRBD2 (5 bases). This CDR3 comprises 13 residues. V dropped 6 bases and J dropped 6 bases, with 12 bases sitting between them. CDR1 is SNHLY, CDR2 FYNNEI, per germline. The CDR3 loop reads CASRLMRANEQFF. In DNA, the CDR3 is TGTGCCAGCAGACTTATGAGGGCCAATGAGCAGTTCTTC.

CDR3 protein: CASSQVTVQSYEQYF. The CDR3 DNA sequence: TGCGCCAGCAGCCAAGTTACGGTACAGTCCTACGAGCAGTACTTC. This chain joins TRBV4-1 and TRBJ2-7, with D unclear. CDR3 length equals 15 residues. Trimming took 1 base from V and 1 from J, leaving 11 bases between them. Germline CDR1 and CDR2: MGHRA and YSYEKL.

This clone was counted only a few times. This rearrangement joins TRBV19 to TRBJ2-2; the D gene is possibly TRBD2 (5 bases). The CDR3 is 16 residues long. The V gene lost 1 base and the J gene lost 6 bases, with 15 bases spanning the gap. The V gene's germline CDR1 is LNHDA and CDR2 SQIVND (reference sequence). CDR3 coding DNA: TGTGCCAGTAGTATAGTACGGAACTTCGGGGCCGGGGAGCTGTTTTTT. It codes for CASSIVRNFGAGELFF. The variable domain in full, completed from reference TRBV19 and TRBJ2-2, reads DGGITQSPKYLFRKEGQNVTLSCEQNLNHDAMYWYRQDPGQGLRLIYYSQIVNDFQKGDIAEGYSVSREKKESFPLTVTSAQKNPTAFYLCASSIVRNFGAGELFFGEGSRLTVL.

In its sample, this clone was seen once. The V call is TRBV23-1, the J call TRBJ1-3; TRBD1 agrees at 7 bases. TRBV23-1 is an ORF, and what it does is uncertain. The J segment lost 4 bases and the V segment lost 5 bases, leaving 5 bases of the junction unmatched. The CDR3 contains 14 residues. CDR3 sequence: CASSTRDSGNTIYF. The DNA of the CDR3 is TGCGCCAGCAGTACCCGGGACAGCGGAAACACCATATATTTT.

The V call is TRBV5-1, the J call TRBJ2-7; 8 bases line up with TRBD1. Germline CDR1 reads SGHRS; CDR2 reads YFSETQ. The V gene end was trimmed by 0 bases and the J gene end by 3 bases; junction bases not matched to a gene: 8. The CDR3 contains 16 residues. The CDR3 DNA sequence: TGCGCCAGCAGCTTGGGAGGAGGACAGGGAGTCTACGAGCAGTACTTC. Amino acid sequence: CASSLGGGQGVYEQYF. Filled out from reference TRBV5-1 and TRBJ2-7, the complete variable domain reads KAGVTQTPRYLIKTRGQQVTLSCSPISGHRSVSWYQQTPGQGLQFLFEYFSETQRNKGNFPGRFSGRQFSNSRSEMNVSTLELGDSALYLCASSLGGGQGVYEQYFGPGTRLTVT.

This clone was recorded only once. V and J are TRBV12-3 or TRBV12-4 and TRBJ2-7, with D perhaps matching TRBD1 (6 bases). The V and J ends lost 6 bases and 8 bases respectively, with 11 bases between them. This CDR3 region has 11 residues. The CDR3 DNA sequence: TGTGCCAGCAGCCCCACAGGGAAGCAGTACTTC. It translates to CASSPTGKQYF.

This chain joins TRBV7-8 and TRBJ1-2, with a tentative D call TRBD1 (6 bases). The V end was cut by 5 bases, the J end by 7 bases, with 20 bases between. CDR1 and CDR2 (germline): SGHVS, FQNEAQ. The CDR3 spans 15 residues. This chain's CDR3 is CASSPAGDIDVGYTF. CDR3 coding DNA: TGTGCCAGCAGCCCAGCCGGGGACATTGATGTTGGCTACACCTTC.

This chain uses TRBV25-1 with TRBJ2-5; perhaps TRBD1 as D (7 bases). CDR1 is MGHDK, CDR2 SYGVNS, per germline. Trimming took 3 bases from V and 4 from J, leaving 24 bases between them. CDR3 size: 18 residues. The CDR3 protein is CASSDNTIFRGAAETQYF. In DNA form, the CDR3 reads TGTGCCAGCAGTGACAATACCATTTTCAGGGGGGCCGCAGAGACCCAGTACTTC.

This clone was detected only once. The chain combines TRBV5-5 with TRBJ1-2; the D is unclear. From germline, CDR1 is SGHKS and CDR2 YYEKEE (reference sequence). The CDR3 sequence is 14 residues long. V was cut by 2 bases and J by 2 bases, with 10 bases left in between. This chain's CDR3 is CASSFGGRNYGYTF. CDR3 nucleotide sequence: TGTGCCAGCAGCTTCGGAGGGAGGAACTATGGCTACACCTTC.

This chain uses TRBV5-1 with TRBJ2-1; D perhaps matches TRBD1 (8 bases). Trimming stripped 6 bases from V and 7 bases from J, with 17 bases between. This CDR3 is built from 14 residues. In germline, CDR1 is SGHRS, CDR2 YFSETQ. The CDR3 region has the DNA TGCGCCAGCACTGAAGACAGGGGAGGGAATGAGCAGTTCTTC. It is translated as CASTEDRGGNEQFF.

This clone has only a few counts. The J gene is TRBJ2-3, the V gene TRBV9; 8 bases agree with TRBD1. J lost 1 base, V lost 3 bases, and 19 bases had no gene match. Germline CDR1 is SGDLS and CDR2 is YYNGEE. The CDR3 covers 20 residues. The CDR3 sequence: CASSAPPRTGYQLGTDTQYF. The CDR3 DNA is TGTGCCAGCAGCGCGCCCCCAAGGACAGGGTACCAACTAGGCACAGATACGCAGTATTTT.

The rearrangement joins TRBV9 to TRBJ1-2; the match to TRBD1 covers 8 bases. CDR1 and CDR2 (germline): SGDLS, YYNGEE. The CDR3 runs to 13 residues. V was clipped by 2 bases and J by 8 bases; unmatched bases: 5. In DNA, the CDR3 is TGTGCCAGCAGCGTGGGACAGGAAGGGGGCTACACCTTC. Its protein is CASSVGQEGGYTF. Combining the CDR3 with reference TRBV9 and TRBJ1-2 gives the whole variable domain DSGVTQTPKHLITATGQRVTLRCSPRSGDLSVYWYQQSLDQGLQFLIQYYNGEERAKGNILERFSAQQFPDLHSELNLSSLELGDSALYFCASSVGQEGGYTFGSGTRLTVV.

The chain joins TRBV7-3 to TRBJ2-1; D is unclear. CDR1 SGHTA and CDR2 FQGTGA come from the germline V gene. CDR3 length: 15 amino acids. The V gene lost 1 base and the J gene lost 6 bases, with 13 bases spanning the gap. This chain's CDR3 is CASSLNWSPGNEQFF. DNA for the CDR3: TGTGCCAGCAGCTTAAATTGGTCACCGGGCAATGAGCAGTTCTTC.

This clone has just a few counts. This rearrangement joins TRBV27 to TRBJ2-7; D is undetermined. From germline, CDR1 is MNHEY and CDR2 SMNVEV (reference sequence). V was shortened by 0 bases and J by 3 bases, with 6 bases between the two germline ends. This CDR3 has 13 residues. The DNA for the CDR3 is TGTGCCAGCAGTTTATCCAGGATCTACGAGCAGTACTTC. Translating it yields CASSLSRIYEQYF.

This chain uses TRBV4-2 with TRBJ2-1; tentatively, D is TRBD1 (6 bases). Per germline, CDR1 LGHNA and CDR2 YNFKEQ. Trimming removed 0 bases at V and 8 bases at J, with 17 bases between. This CDR3 has 16 amino acids. The DNA of the CDR3 is TGTGCCAGCAGCCAAGACCTGGTAGGGGGTCGGGATGAGCAGTTCTTC. It translates to CASSQDLVGGRDEQFF.

This rearrangement joins TRBV7-9 to TRBJ1-1; the D is unclear. V lost 3 bases to trimming and J lost 1 base, with 15 bases between them. This CDR3 spans 16 amino acids. CDR1 and CDR2 from the germline V gene are SEHNR and FQNEAQ (reference sequence). Here the CDR3 DNA reads TGTGCCAGCAGCTTTCGCCAAACAGTCAGGAACACTGAAGCTTTCTTT. Its translation is CASSFRQTVRNTEAFF.

The rearrangement joins TRBV19 to TRBJ2-3; D is unclear. The ends were cut back, 2 bases at V and 1 base at J, with 4 bases in the middle. CDR3 length: 13 amino acids. Germline CDR1 is LNHDA and CDR2 is SQIVND (reference sequence). CDR3 protein: CASSITGTDTQYF. The CDR3 DNA sequence: TGTGCCAGTAGTATAACAGGCACAGATACGCAGTATTTT.

This clone turned up a few times. The gene calls are TRBV4-3 and TRBJ2-7; the D gene is possibly TRBD2 (5 bases). Between the trimmed V and J ends, which lost 0 bases and 2 bases, there was a span of 11 bases. The CDR3 sequence is 15 residues long. The germline gives CDR1 LGHNA, CDR2 YSLEER. Written as DNA, the CDR3 is TGCGCCAGCAGCCAAGATAGTGGACTGGCCTACGAGCAGTACTTC. Residues: CASSQDSGLAYEQYF.

This clone was seen a few times. The chain links TRBV5-1 to TRBJ2-7; 10 nucleotides agree with TRBD2. The ends lost 1 base at V and 7 bases at J; junction bases unmatched: 11. The V gene's germline CDR1 is SGHRS and CDR2 YFSETQ. The CDR3 covers 16 residues. The CDR3 nucleotides are TGCGCCAGCAGCTTGTCCGCGCTAGCGGGGGCGGGGGAGCAGTACTTC. Translated: CASSLSALAGAGEQYF.

The chain has TRBV5-4 and TRBJ1-1, with 9 bases fitting TRBD1. This CDR3 is built from 13 residues. The V gene end was trimmed by 4 bases and the J gene end by 6 bases; junction bases not matched to a gene: 4. Germline V CDR1 and CDR2: SGHNT, YYREEE (reference sequence). The CDR3 nucleotides are TGTGCCAGCAGCATTACAGGGGGCGCTGAAGCTTTCTTT. Translating gives CASSITGGAEAFF.

The chain is built from TRBV5-1 and TRBJ2-3; TRBD2 agrees at 7 bases. The CDR3 runs to 14 residues. J was trimmed by 1 base and V by 4 bases; bases with no gene match: 3. Germline V gene sequence: CDR1 SGHRS, CDR2 YFSETQ. The DNA of the CDR3 is TGCGCCAGCAGCGGCGGGGGTGGCACAGATACGCAGTATTTT. Its translation is CASSGGGGTDTQYF.

V and J are TRBV18 and TRBJ1-5, with TRBD1 matching 8 bases. The germline CDR1 and CDR2 sequences are KGHSH and LQKENI. Trimming took 3 bases from V and 4 from J; bases not matched to a gene: 14. This CDR3 comprises 18 residues. The CDR3 sequence: CASSPAPGGYAGNQPQHF. DNA for the CDR3: TGTGCCAGCTCACCCGCACCAGGGGGCTACGCGGGGAATCAGCCCCAGCATTTT.

V and J are TRBV5-4 and TRBJ1-1; TRBD1 matches 7 bases. The germline V gene has CDR1 SGHNT and CDR2 YYREEE (reference sequence). This CDR3 has 13 amino acids. Trimming at V came to 6 bases and at J to 7 bases, leaving 9 bases not matched to a gene. The chain's CDR3 is CASTLADRDEAFF. For the CDR3, the DNA is TGTGCCAGCACCCTTGCCGACAGGGATGAAGCTTTCTTT. Supplemented by reference TRBV5-4 and TRBJ1-1, the full variable domain reads ETGVTQSPTHLIKTRGQQVTLRCSSQSGHNTVSWYQQALGQGPQFIFQYYREEENGRGNFPPRFSGLQFPNYSSELNVNALELDDSALYLCASTLADRDEAFFGQGTRLTVV.

The chain is built from TRBV14 and TRBJ2-3, with 10 positions matching TRBD2. After removal of 2 bases from V and 2 bases from J, the junction contained 1 base not matched to a gene. The V gene's germline CDR1 is SGHDN and CDR2 FVKESK. This CDR3 comprises 15 residues. The CDR3 sequence: CASSQLAGATDTQYF. The CDR3 DNA is TGTGCCAGCAGCCAACTAGCGGGAGCCACAGATACGCAGTATTTT.

This rearrangement joins TRBV5-1 to TRBJ2-3; D call uncertain. With 4 bases removed from V and 1 base from J, the gap between germline ends came to 16 bases. The CDR3 contains 16 residues. Looked up from germline, CDR1 is SGHRS and CDR2 is YFSETQ. Here the CDR3 DNA reads TGCGCCAGCAGCCAGTCTCTAGTCCCGGGCACAGATACGCAGTATTTT. The encoded protein is CASSQSLVPGTDTQYF.

The rearrangement uses TRBV5-1 and TRBJ2-5, with a weak D call TRBD2 (7 bases). Trimming cost V 0 bases and J 5 bases, with 14 bases left between them. Germline V lookup: CDR1 SGHRS, CDR2 YFSETQ. CDR3 length: 15 residues. CDR3 bases: TGCGCCAGCAGCTTGGAACGGGGGGCGCGGGAGACCCAGTACTTC. Translation gives CASSLERGARETQYF.